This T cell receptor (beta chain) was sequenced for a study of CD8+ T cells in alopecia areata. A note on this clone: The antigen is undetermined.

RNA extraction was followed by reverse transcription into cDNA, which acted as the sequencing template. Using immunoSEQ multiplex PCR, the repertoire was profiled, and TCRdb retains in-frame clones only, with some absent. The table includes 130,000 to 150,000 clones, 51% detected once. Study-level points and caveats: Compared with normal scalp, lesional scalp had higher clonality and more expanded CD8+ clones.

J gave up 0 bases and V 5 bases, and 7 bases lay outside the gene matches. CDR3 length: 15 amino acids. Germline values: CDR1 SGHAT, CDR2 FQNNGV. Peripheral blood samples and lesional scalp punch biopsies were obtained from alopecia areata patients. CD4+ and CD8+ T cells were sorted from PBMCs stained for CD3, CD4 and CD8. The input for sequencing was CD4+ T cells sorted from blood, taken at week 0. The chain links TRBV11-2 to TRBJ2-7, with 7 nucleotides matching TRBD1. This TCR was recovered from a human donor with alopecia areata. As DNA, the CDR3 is TGTGCCAGCAGCCAGGGACAGTCGAGCTCCTACGAGCAGTACTTC. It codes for CASSQGQSSSYEQYF.